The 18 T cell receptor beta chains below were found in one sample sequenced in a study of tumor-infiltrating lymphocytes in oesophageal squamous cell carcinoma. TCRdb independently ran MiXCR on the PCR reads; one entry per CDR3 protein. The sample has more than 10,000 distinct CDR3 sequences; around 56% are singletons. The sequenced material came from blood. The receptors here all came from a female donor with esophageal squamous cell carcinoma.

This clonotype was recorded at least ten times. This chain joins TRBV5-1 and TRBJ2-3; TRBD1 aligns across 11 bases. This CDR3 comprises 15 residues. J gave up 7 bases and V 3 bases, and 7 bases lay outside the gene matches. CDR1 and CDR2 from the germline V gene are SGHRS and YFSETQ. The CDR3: CASSSIGQGAYTQYF. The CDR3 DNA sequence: TGCGCCAGCAGCTCCATCGGACAGGGGGCATATACGCAGTATTTT.

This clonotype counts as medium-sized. CDR3 in DNA: TGTGCCAGCAGTATGGAAACAGGGGGCACTGAAGCTTTCTTT. This sequence encodes CASSMETGGTEAFF. This sequence joins TRBV12-3 or TRBV12-4 and TRBJ1-1, with 8 bases matching TRBD1. V lost 5 bases, J lost 4 bases, and 6 bases stayed unmatched. This CDR3 has 14 residues.

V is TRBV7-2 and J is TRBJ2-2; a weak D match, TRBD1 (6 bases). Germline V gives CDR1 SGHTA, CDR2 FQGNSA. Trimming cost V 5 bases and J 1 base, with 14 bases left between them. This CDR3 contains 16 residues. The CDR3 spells CASSITDRENTGELFF. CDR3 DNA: TGTGCCAGCAGCATAACGGACAGAGAGAACACCGGGGAGCTGTTTTTT.

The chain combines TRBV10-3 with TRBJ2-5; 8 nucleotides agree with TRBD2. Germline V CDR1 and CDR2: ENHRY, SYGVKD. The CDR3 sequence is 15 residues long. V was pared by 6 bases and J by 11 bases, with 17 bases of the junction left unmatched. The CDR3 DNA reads TGTGCCATCAGAATCGATAGCGGGGCCTACAATGAGCAGTACTTC. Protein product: CAIRIDSGAYNEQYF.

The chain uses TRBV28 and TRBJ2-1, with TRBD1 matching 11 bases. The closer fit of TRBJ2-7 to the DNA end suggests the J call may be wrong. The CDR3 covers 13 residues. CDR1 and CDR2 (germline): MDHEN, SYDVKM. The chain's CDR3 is CASRTGGEYEQYF. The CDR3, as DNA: TGTGCCAGCCGGACAGGGGGCGAGTACGAGCAGTACTTC.

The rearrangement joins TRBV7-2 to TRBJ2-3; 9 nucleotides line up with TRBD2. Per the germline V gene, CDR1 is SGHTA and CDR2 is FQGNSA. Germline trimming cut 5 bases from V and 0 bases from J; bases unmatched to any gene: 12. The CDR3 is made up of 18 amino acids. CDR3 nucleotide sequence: TGTGCCAGCAGCCGTCGCGGGGGGGGCTATTCTAGCACAGATACGCAGTATTTT. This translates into CASSRRGGGYSSTDTQYF. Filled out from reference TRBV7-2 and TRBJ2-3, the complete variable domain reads GAGVSQSPSNKVTEKGKDVELRCDPISGHTALYWYRQSLGQGLEFLIYFQGNSAPDKSGLPSDRFSAERTGGSVSTLTIQRTQQEDSAVYLCASSRRGGGYSSTDTQYFGPGTRLTVL.

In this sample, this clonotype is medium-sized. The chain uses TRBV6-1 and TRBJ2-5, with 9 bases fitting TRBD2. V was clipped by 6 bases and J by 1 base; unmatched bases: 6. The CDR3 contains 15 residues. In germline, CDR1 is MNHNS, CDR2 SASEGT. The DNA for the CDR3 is TGTGCCAGCAGCTTAGCGGGAGTTCCCCAAGAGACCCAGTACTTC. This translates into CASSLAGVPQETQYF.

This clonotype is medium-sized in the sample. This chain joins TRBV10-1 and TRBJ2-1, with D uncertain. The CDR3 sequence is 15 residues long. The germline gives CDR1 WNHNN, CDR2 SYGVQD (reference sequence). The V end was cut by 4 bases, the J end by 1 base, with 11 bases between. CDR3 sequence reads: CASSVYRTSYNEQFF. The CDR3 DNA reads TGCGCCAGCAGTGTTTACCGTACTTCCTACAATGAGCAGTTCTTC.

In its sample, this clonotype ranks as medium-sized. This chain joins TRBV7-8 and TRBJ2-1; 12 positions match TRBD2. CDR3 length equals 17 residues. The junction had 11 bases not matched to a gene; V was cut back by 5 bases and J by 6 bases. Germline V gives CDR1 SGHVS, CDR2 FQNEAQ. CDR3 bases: TGTGCCAGCAGCGCCGGGACTAGCGGGCTAGCTTTCAATGAGCAGTTCTTC. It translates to CASSAGTSGLAFNEQFF.

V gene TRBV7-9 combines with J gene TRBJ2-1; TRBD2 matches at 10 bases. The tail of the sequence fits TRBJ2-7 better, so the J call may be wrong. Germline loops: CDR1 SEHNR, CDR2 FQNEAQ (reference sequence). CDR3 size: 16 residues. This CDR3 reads CASSLGRTSGYNEQYF. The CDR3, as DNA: TGTGCCAGCAGCTTAGGCAGGACTAGCGGATACAATGAGCAGTACTTC.

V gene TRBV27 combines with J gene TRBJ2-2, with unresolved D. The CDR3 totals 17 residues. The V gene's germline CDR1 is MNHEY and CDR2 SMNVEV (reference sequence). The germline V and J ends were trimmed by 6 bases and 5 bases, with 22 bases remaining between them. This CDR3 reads CASRRRAASLETGELFF. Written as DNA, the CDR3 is TGTGCCAGCAGAAGACGGGCAGCCTCCCTTGAGACCGGGGAGCTGTTTTTT.

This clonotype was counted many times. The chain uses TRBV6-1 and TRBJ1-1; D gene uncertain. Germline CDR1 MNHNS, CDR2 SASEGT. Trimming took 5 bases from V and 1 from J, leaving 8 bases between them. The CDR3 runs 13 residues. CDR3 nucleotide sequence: TGTGCCAGCAGTAAGACACGGAACACTGAAGCTTTCTTT. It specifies CASSKTRNTEAFF.

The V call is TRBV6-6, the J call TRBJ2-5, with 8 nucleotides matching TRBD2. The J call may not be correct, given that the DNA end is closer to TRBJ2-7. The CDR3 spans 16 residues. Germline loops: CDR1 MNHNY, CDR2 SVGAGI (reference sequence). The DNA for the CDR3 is TGTGCCAGCAGTTACTTCGTGCTAGCGGGTTCCTACGAGCAGTACTTC. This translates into CASSYFVLAGSYEQYF.

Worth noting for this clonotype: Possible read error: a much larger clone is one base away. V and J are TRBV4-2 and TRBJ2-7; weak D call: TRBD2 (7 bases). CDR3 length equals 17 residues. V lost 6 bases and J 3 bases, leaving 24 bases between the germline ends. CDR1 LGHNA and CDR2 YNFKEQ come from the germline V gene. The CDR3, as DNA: TGTGCCAGCAGGGGGGCAACGGGCGGGAGTCACGGCTACGAGCAGTACTTC. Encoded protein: CASRGATGGSHGYEQYF.

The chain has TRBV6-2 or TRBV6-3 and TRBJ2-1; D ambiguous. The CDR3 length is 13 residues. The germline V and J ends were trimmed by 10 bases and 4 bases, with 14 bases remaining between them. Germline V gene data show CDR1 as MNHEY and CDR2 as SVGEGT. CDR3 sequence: CAIASSEYNEQFF. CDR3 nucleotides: TGTGCCATCGCTAGTTCTGAATACAATGAGCAGTTCTTC.

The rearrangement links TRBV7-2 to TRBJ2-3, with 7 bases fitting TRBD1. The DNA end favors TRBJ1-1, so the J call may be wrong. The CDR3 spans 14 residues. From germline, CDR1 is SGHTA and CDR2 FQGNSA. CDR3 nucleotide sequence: TGTGCCAGCAGCTGGACAGGAATGAACACTGAAGCTTTCTTT. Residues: CASSWTGMNTEAFF.

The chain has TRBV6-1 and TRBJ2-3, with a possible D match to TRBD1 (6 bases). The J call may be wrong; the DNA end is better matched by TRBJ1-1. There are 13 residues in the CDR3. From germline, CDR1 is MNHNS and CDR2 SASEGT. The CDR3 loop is CASSEEGGGEAFF. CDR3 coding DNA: TGTGCCAGCAGTGAAGAAGGGGGAGGTGAAGCTTTCTTT.

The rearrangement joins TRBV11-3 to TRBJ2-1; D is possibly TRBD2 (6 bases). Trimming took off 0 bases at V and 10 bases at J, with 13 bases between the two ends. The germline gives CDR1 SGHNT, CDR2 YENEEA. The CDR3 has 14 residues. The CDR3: CASSLEAGSYEQFF. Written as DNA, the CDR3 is TGTGCCAGCAGCTTAGAGGCGGGATCCTACGAGCAGTTCTTC.